Listed below are T cell receptor beta chains from one sample, sequenced in a study of regulatory T cells in long-lasting Graves disease. TCRdb processed the multiplex PCR reads anew with MiXCR; each CDR3 protein has one entry. Of about 500,000 distinct CDR3 sequences in the sample, roughly 16% were seen once. These data were likewise used in another study, on T cells in Graves' hyperthyroidism and ophthalmopathy.

This sample comprised peripheral blood mononuclear cells (PBMCs), obtained at new diagnosis, from a patient treated with antithyroid drugs. The receptors shown here come from a man in his forties or fifties with Graves disease. Both conserved end residues are part of each CDR3. The D gene is left open where the match is weak. Some rows mark clone size as missing; the rest say once, few, many or name a class of expanded clone.

cdr3_aa,cdr3_nt,d_call,clone_size,j_call,v_call
CASSPSGRVTGELFF,TGTGCCAGCAGCCCGTCCGGGAGGGTGACCGGGGAGCTGTTTTTT,TRBD2,many,TRBJ2-2,TRBV3-1
CSVRGLITNTGELFF,TGCAGCGTCCGAGGACTCATTACGAACACCGGGGAGCTGTTTTTT,NA,many,TRBJ2-2,TRBV29-1
CASSHTSGRLYEQYF,TGTGCCAGCAGCCATACTAGCGGGAGGCTATACGAGCAGTACTTC,TRBD2,many,TRBJ2-7,TRBV11-1
CASRRVLASGTDTQYF,TGTGCCAGCAGACGAGTCCTAGCCTCTGGCACAGATACGCAGTATTTT,NA,few,TRBJ2-3,TRBV6-1
CASSLYSLAGSHTGELFF,TGTGCCAGCAGCCTTTACTCTCTAGCGGGATCGCACACCGGGGAGCTGTTTTTT,TRBD2,many,TRBJ2-2,TRBV7-3
CASSPMNQETQYF,TGTGCCAGCAGCCCGATGAACCAAGAGACCCAGTACTTC,NA,few,TRBJ2-5,TRBV14
CSADQGDGQPQHF,TGCAGTGCTGACCAGGGGGACGGGCAGCCCCAGCATTTT,TRBD1,few,TRBJ1-5,TRBV20-1
CASGLVILAETYEQYF,TGTGCTAGTGGTTTGGTAATTCTAGCGGAAACCTACGAGCAGTACTTC,TRBD2,few,TRBJ2-7,TRBV12-5
CASSRTGANVLTF,TGTGCCAGCAGCCGAACTGGGGCCAACGTCCTGACTTTC,NA,NA,TRBJ2-6,TRBV9
CSAATGVGTDTQYF,TGCAGTGCCGCGACAGGGGTTGGCACAGATACGCAGTATTTT,TRBD1,many,TRBJ2-3,TRBV20-1
CASSPTSGSWDEQFF,TGTGCCAGCAGTCCGACTAGCGGGAGTTGGGATGAGCAGTTCTTC,TRBD2,NA,TRBJ2-1,TRBV2
CASSPTRTSGITGELFF,TGTGCCAGCAGTCCGACCCGGACTAGCGGGATCACCGGGGAGCTGTTTTTT,TRBD2,NA,TRBJ2-2,TRBV7-9
CSARDVGQGLWGNQPQHF,TGCAGTGCTAGAGATGTGGGACAGGGACTCTGGGGCAATCAGCCCCAGCATTTT,TRBD1,many,TRBJ1-5,TRBV20-1
CASTPWGLAETTSTDTQYF,TGCGCCAGCACCCCCTGGGGACTAGCGGAAACTACTAGCACAGATACGCAGTATTTT,TRBD2,NA,TRBJ2-3,TRBV10-2
CASSKDGMNTEAFF,TGTGCCAGCAGCAAGGACGGAATGAACACTGAAGCTTTCTTT,NA,many,TRBJ1-1,TRBV7-9
CSARNRDTQYF,TGCAGTGCTAGGAATAGGGATACGCAGTATTTT,NA,many,TRBJ2-3,TRBV20-1
CATPRPSGGYTF,TGTGCCACCCCCCGGCCCTCGGGTGGCTACACCTTC,NA,NA,TRBJ1-2,TRBV19
CASSEWASMNTEAFF,TGTGCCAGCAGTGAATGGGCGTCTATGAACACTGAAGCTTTCTTT,NA,NA,TRBJ1-1,TRBV6-1
CAWRGGGTGELFF,TGTGCCTGGAGAGGGGGCGGCACCGGGGAGCTGTTTTTT,TRBD1,few,TRBJ2-2,TRBV30
CATAGENRDTQYF,TGTGCCACCGCCGGGGAGAACCGGGATACGCAGTATTTT,NA,NA,TRBJ2-3,TRBV11-3